This is a list of T cell receptor beta chains from one sample in a study of patients and donors after allogeneic stem cell transplantation. TCRdb passed the RT-PCR reads through MiXCR, listing each CDR3 protein once. This repertoire shows approximately 150,000 distinct CDR3 sequences, roughly 35% found once; its top ten account for 40% to 55%. Sample: blood, either unsorted or a sorted T cell fraction (not recorded which). These receptors were collected from a human donor who was either an allogeneic HSCT recipient or a stem cell or donor lymphocyte infusion donor (not recorded which). It is not recorded whose cells these are; they may come from a transplant donor. CDR3s include the opening cysteine and the closing phenylalanine or tryptophan. A D gene is named only where the DNA matches it firmly. Size is omitted from some rows. Given values are once, few, many or a class for expanded clones.

j_call: TRBJ1-2
d_call: -
v_call: TRBV10-3
clone_size: few
cdr3_nt: TGTGCCATCAGTGAGTCCCCAGGCGGAGGATACTATGGCTACACCTTC
cdr3_aa: CAISESPGGGYYGYTF

j_call: TRBJ1-1
d_call: TRBD1
v_call: TRBV7-3
clone_size: few
cdr3_nt: TGTGCCAGCAGCCCCGGAACAGGGGGCCCCCCCATGAACACTGAAGCTTTCTTT
cdr3_aa: CASSPGTGGPPMNTEAFF

j_call: TRBJ1-5
d_call: TRBD1
v_call: TRBV29-1
clone_size: few
cdr3_nt: TGCAGCGCCCAAACAGGGGGCTCAAATCAGCCCCAGCATTTT
cdr3_aa: CSAQTGGSNQPQHF

j_call: TRBJ2-1
d_call: -
v_call: TRBV7-6
clone_size: -
cdr3_nt: TGTGCCAGCAGCTTAACTTCGGCAGGTTCGTTTTACAATGAGCAGTTCTTC
cdr3_aa: CASSLTSAGSFYNEQFF

j_call: TRBJ2-5
d_call: -
v_call: TRBV12-3/TRBV12-4
clone_size: few
cdr3_nt: TGTGCCAGCAGTCCCTCGGCCCGGCAAGAGACCCAGTACTTC
cdr3_aa: CASSPSARQETQYF

j_call: TRBJ1-5
d_call: -
v_call: TRBV5-1
clone_size: few
cdr3_nt: TGCGCCAGCAGCTTGGAAGATTTTAGCAATCAGCCCCAGCATTTT
cdr3_aa: CASSLEDFSNQPQHF

j_call: TRBJ1-2
d_call: TRBD1
v_call: TRBV28
clone_size: few
cdr3_nt: TGTGCCACCTCGACAGGGGGGTTAGGCTACACCTTC
cdr3_aa: CATSTGGLGYTF

j_call: TRBJ2-3
d_call: -
v_call: TRBV12-3/TRBV12-4
clone_size: -
cdr3_nt: TGTGCCAGCAGCCCCGACCACTCGGATACGCAGTATTTT
cdr3_aa: CASSPDHSDTQYF

j_call: TRBJ1-3
d_call: -
v_call: TRBV21-1
clone_size: few
cdr3_nt: TGTGCCAGCAGCATAAGGAGAGAACCCGGAAACACCATATATTTT
cdr3_aa: CASSIRREPGNTIYF

j_call: TRBJ1-2
d_call: -
v_call: TRBV27
clone_size: few
cdr3_nt: TGTGCCAGCAGTCCGGGTGGGGCTAACTATGGCTACACCTTC
cdr3_aa: CASSPGGANYGYTF

j_call: TRBJ1-1
d_call: TRBD1
v_call: TRBV6-1
clone_size: -
cdr3_nt: TGTGCCAGCAGGGCCACAGGGGACACTGAAGCTTTCTTT
cdr3_aa: CASRATGDTEAFF

j_call: TRBJ2-2
d_call: TRBD1
v_call: TRBV7-9
clone_size: once
cdr3_nt: TGTGCCAGCAGCTCATCCGGGACAGACACCGGGGAGCTGTTTTTT
cdr3_aa: CASSSSGTDTGELFF

j_call: TRBJ1-4
d_call: TRBD1
v_call: TRBV6-6
clone_size: -
cdr3_nt: TGTGCCAGCAGTACCTTCCGACAGGGGGTTGCAACTAATGAAAAACTGTTTTTT
cdr3_aa: CASSTFRQGVATNEKLFF

j_call: TRBJ1-2
d_call: -
v_call: TRBV11-2
clone_size: -
cdr3_nt: TGTGCCAGCAGCCCGACAGGCCTCTATGGCTACACCTTC
cdr3_aa: CASSPTGLYGYTF

j_call: TRBJ2-1
d_call: -
v_call: TRBV6-6
clone_size: -
cdr3_nt: TGTGCCAGCGCATCCGGGACAATGTCCTACAATGAGCAGTTCTTC
cdr3_aa: CASASGTMSYNEQFF

j_call: TRBJ2-3
d_call: -
v_call: TRBV10-3
clone_size: -
cdr3_nt: TGTGCCATCAGTGAAAACCCGACAACAGATACGCAGTATTTT
cdr3_aa: CAISENPTTDTQYF

j_call: TRBJ1-5
d_call: -
v_call: TRBV21-1
clone_size: -
cdr3_nt: TGTGCCAGCAGCCCATGGAGCGGGGGGACAGGGGCCAATCAGCCCCAGCATTTT
cdr3_aa: CASSPWSGGTGANQPQHF

j_call: TRBJ2-3
d_call: -
v_call: TRBV18
clone_size: -
cdr3_nt: TGTGCCAGCTCACCACAGGGGCCGGATACGCAGTATTTT
cdr3_aa: CASSPQGPDTQYF

j_call: TRBJ1-3
d_call: -
v_call: TRBV12-3/TRBV12-4
clone_size: few
cdr3_nt: TGTGCCAGCAGTTTCGGGTTTAGAAACACCATATATTTT
cdr3_aa: CASSFGFRNTIYF

j_call: TRBJ1-6
d_call: TRBD1
v_call: TRBV27
clone_size: few
cdr3_nt: TGTGCCAGCACTACCCGGGGGACAGGGGTCGGCTTGAATTCACCCCTCCACTTT
cdr3_aa: CASTTRGTGVGLNSPLHF

j_call: TRBJ2-2
d_call: -
v_call: TRBV5-1
clone_size: -
cdr3_nt: TGCGCCAGCAGCTTTGGGACCTACACCGGGGAGCTGTTTTTT
cdr3_aa: CASSFGTYTGELFF

j_call: TRBJ1-2
d_call: -
v_call: TRBV12-3/TRBV12-4
clone_size: few
cdr3_nt: TGTGCCAGCTCTAACAGCGTGGAGGGTGACTATGGCTACACCTTC
cdr3_aa: CASSNSVEGDYGYTF

j_call: TRBJ1-2
d_call: TRBD1
v_call: TRBV20-1
clone_size: -
cdr3_nt: TGCAGTGCTAGAGCCCCGGGACAGGGGGAGCGTGGCTACACCTTC
cdr3_aa: CSARAPGQGERGYTF

j_call: TRBJ1-1
d_call: -
v_call: TRBV18
clone_size: few
cdr3_nt: TGTGCCAGCTCACCACCGGGATTGGACGCGAACACTGAAGCTTTCTTT
cdr3_aa: CASSPPGLDANTEAFF